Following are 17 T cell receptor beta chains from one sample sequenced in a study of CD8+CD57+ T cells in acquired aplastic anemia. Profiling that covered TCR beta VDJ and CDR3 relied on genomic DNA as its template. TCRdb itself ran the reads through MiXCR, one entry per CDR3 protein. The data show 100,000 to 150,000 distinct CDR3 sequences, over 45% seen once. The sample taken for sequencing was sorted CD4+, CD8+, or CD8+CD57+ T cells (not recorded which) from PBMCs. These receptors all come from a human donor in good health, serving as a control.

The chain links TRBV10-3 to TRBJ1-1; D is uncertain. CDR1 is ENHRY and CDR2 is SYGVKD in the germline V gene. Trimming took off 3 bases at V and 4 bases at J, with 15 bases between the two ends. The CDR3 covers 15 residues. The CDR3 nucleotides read TGTGCCATCAGTGATCTGGCAGCAGCTAGCACTGAAGCTTTCTTT. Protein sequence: CAISDLAAASTEAFF.

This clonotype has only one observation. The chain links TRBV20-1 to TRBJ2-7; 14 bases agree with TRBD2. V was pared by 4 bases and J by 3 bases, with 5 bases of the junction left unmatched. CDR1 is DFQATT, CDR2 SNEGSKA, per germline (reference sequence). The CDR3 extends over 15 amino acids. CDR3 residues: CSAISGTSGGYEQYF. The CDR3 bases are TGCAGTGCTATCTCAGGGACTAGCGGGGGCTACGAGCAGTACTTC.

The DNA for the CDR3 is TGTGCCAGTAGTAATACGGGTTTCATGAACACTGAAGCTTTCTTT. This sequence encodes CASSNTGFMNTEAFF. The rearrangement joins TRBV19 to TRBJ1-1; unclear D gene. V lost 4 bases, J lost 0 bases, and 12 bases lay in between. Per germline, CDR1 LNHDA and CDR2 SQIVND (reference sequence). This CDR3 has 15 residues.

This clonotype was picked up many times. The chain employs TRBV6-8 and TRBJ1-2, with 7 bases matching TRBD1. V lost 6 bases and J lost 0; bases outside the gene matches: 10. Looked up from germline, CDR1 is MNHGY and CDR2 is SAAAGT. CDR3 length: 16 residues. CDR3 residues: CASSRGTEQTNYGYTF. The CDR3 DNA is TGTGCCAGCAGCCGCGGGACAGAGCAAACTAACTATGGCTACACCTTC.

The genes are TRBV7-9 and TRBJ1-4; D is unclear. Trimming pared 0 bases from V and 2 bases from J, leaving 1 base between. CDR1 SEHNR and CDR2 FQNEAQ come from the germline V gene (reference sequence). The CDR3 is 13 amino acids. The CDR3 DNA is TGTGCCAGCAGCTTAGCCACTAATGAAAAACTGTTTTTT. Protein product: CASSLATNEKLFF. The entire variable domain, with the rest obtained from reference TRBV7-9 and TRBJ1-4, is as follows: DTGVSQNPRHKITKRGQNVTFRCDPISEHNRLYWYRQTLGQGPEFLTYFQNEAQLEKSRLLSDRFSAERPKGSFSTLEIQRTEQGDSAMYLCASSLATNEKLFFGSGTQLSVL.

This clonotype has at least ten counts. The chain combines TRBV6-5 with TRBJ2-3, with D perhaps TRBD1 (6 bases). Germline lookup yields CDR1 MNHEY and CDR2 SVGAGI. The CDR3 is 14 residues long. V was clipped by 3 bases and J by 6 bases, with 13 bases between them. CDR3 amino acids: CASSYVGARDTQYF. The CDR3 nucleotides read TGTGCCAGCAGTTATGTGGGGGCGAGGGATACGCAGTATTTT.

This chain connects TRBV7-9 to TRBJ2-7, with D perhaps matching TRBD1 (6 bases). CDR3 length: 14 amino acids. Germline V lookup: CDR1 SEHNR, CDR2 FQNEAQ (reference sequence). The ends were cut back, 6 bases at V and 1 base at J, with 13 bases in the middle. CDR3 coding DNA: TGTGCCAGCAGAGAACAGGGAGATTCCTACGAGCAGTACTTC. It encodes CASREQGDSYEQYF.

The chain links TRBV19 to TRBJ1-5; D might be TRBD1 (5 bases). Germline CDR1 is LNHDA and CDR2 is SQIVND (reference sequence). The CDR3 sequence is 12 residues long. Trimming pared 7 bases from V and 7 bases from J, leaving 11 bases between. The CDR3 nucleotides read TGTGCCAGTAACCAGGGCGACCAGCCCCAGCATTTT. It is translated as CASNQGDQPQHF.

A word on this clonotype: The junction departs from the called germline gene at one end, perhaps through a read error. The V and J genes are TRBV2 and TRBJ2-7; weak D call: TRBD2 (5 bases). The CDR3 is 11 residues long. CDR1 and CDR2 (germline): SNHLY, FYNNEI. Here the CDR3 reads CASSVEAGGSF. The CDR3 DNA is TGTGCCAGCAGTGTTGAGGCGGGCGGTTCTTTC.

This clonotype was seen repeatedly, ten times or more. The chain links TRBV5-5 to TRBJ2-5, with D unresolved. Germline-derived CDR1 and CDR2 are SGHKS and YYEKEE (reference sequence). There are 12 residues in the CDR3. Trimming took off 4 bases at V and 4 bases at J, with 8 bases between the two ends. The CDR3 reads CASSLTRETQYF. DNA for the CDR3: TGTGCCAGCAGCCTGACGAGAGAGACCCAGTACTTC.

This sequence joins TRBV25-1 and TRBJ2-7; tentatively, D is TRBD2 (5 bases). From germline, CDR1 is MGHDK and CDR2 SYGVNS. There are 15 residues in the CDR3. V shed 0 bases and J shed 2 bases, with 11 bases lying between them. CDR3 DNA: TGTGCCAGCAGTGAATATAAGGGAGTTACCTACGAGCAGTACTTC. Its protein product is CASSEYKGVTYEQYF.

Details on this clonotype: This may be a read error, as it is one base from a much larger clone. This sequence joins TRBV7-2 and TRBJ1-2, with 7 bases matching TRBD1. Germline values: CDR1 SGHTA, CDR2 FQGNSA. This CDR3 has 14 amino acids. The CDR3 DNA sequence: TGTGCCAGCAGCCGGGAGGGGGCAGGCTATGGCTACGCCTTC. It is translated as CASSREGAGYGYAF.

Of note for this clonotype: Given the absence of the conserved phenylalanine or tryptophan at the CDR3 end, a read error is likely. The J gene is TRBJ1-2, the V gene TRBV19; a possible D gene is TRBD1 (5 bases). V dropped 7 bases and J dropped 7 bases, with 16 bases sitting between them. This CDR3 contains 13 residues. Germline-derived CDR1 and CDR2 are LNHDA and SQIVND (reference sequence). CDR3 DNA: TGTGCCAGTACCCCTGACAGTTACTGTGGCTACACCTCC. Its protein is CASTPDSYCGYTS.

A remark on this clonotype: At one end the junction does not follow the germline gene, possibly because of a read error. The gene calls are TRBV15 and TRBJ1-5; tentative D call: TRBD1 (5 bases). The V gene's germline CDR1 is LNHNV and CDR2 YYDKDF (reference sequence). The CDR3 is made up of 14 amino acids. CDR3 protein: CATSGGGTGQPQHF. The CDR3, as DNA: TGTGCTACCAGCGGTGGGGGGACGGGTCAGCCCCAGCATTTT.

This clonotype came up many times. CDR3 nucleotide sequence: TGTGCCAGCAGCTTAACCGGGACAGGGTCGGCCTACGAGCAGTACTTC. The encoded protein is CASSLTGTGSAYEQYF. This chain uses TRBV13 with TRBJ2-7, with 9 bases lining up with TRBD1. The CDR3 extends over 16 amino acids. V lost 2 bases and J lost 2; bases outside the gene matches: 7. Germline V lookup: CDR1 PRHDT, CDR2 FYEKMQ (reference sequence). The variable domain in full, completed from reference TRBV13 and TRBJ2-7, reads AAGVIQSPRHLIKEKRETATLKCYPIPRHDTVYWYQQGPGQDPQFLISFYEKMQSDKGSIPDRFSAQQFSDYHSELNMSSLELGDSALYFCASSLTGTGSAYEQYFGPGTRLTVT.

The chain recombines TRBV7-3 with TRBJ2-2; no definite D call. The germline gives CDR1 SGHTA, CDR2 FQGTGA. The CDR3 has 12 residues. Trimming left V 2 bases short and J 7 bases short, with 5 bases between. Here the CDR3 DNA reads TGTGCCAGCAGCTTATCCAGCGGGGAGCTGTTTTTT. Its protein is CASSLSSGELFF.

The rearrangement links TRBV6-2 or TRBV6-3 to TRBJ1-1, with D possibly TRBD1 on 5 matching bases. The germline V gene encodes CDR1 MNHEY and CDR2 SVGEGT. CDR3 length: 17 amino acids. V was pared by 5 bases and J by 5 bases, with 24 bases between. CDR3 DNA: TGTGCCAGCAGTAACATGGGGCGGGGGGTATTAGGAACTGAAGCTTTCTTT. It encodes CASSNMGRGVLGTEAFF.